The 27 T cell receptor beta chains below all came from one sample that was sequenced in a study of T cells after somatic rescue of genetic block. Sequencing used immunoSEQ multiplex PCR; TCRdb keeps in-frame clones, though not all of them. Of 10,000 to 15,000 clones listed, 71% were seen once; the top ten hold approximately 12%. What was sequenced was peripheral blood mononuclear cells (PBMCs). The receptors here all came from a boy aged 10-17 years.

The chain links TRBV7-3 to TRBJ1-6; D might be TRBD1 (5 bases). The CDR3 is 15 residues long. Germline CDR1 SGHTA, CDR2 FQGTGA. The V end lost 0 bases, the J end lost 9 bases, and 12 bases lay between the germline ends. CDR3 in amino acids: CASSLTTPGGSPLHF. In DNA form, the CDR3 reads TGTGCCAGCAGCTTAACGACCCCGGGGGGTTCACCCCTCCACTTT.

This clone has just a few counts. CDR3 nucleotides: TGTGCCAGCAGTGCACGACAGGCTAGCACAGATACGCAGTATTTT. Protein product: CASSARQASTDTQYF. The V call is TRBV6-1, the J call TRBJ2-3; D is possibly TRBD1 (6 bases). Trimming removed 4 bases at V and 0 bases at J, with 11 bases between. This CDR3 region has 15 residues. The germline V gene has CDR1 MNHNS and CDR2 SASEGT.

The chain employs TRBV18 and TRBJ2-1; possible D gene TRBD1, 6 bases. Germline values: CDR1 KGHSH, CDR2 LQKENI. Trimming shortened V by 3 bases and J by 4 bases, and 16 bases separated the two germline ends. This CDR3 region has 16 residues. The CDR3, as DNA: TGTGCCAGCTCACCCCAGGGGCGCGGTCCATACAATGAGCAGTTCTTC. Encoded protein: CASSPQGRGPYNEQFF.

The chain couples TRBV27 to TRBJ2-5; D tentatively reads TRBD1 or TRBD2 (5 bases each). The CDR3 runs 17 residues. Per germline, CDR1 MNHEY and CDR2 SMNVEV (reference sequence). V gave up 1 base and J gave up 5 bases, with 20 bases separating them. The CDR3: CASSLWGVGDRLETQYF. The CDR3 nucleotides read TGTGCCAGCAGTTTATGGGGAGTAGGGGACCGTTTGGAGACCCAGTACTTC.

The chain recombines TRBV7-9 with TRBJ2-7, with D perhaps assigned TRBD1 or TRBD2 (5 bases each). Looked up from germline, CDR1 is SEHNR and CDR2 is FQNEAQ (reference sequence). With 4 bases removed from V and 0 bases from J, the gap between germline ends came to 13 bases. CDR3 length: 15 residues. The DNA for the CDR3 is TGTGCCAGCAGCTCCCCGAATGGGGGCTCCTACGAGCAGTACTTC. Encoded protein: CASSSPNGGSYEQYF.

As to this clone: A read error may produce the germline difference seen at one junction end. CDR3: CASGFATSGSYEQYF. CDR3 DNA: TGTGCCAGCGGCTTCGCGACTAGCGGTTCCTACGAGCAGTACTTC. V and J are TRBV7-4 and TRBJ2-7; 9 bases align to TRBD2. From germline, CDR1 is SGHVT and CDR2 SQSDAQ. This CDR3 is built from 15 residues.

The rearrangement joins TRBV27 to TRBJ2-6; 8 bases are a match to TRBD2. Trimming at V came to 6 bases and at J to 0 bases, leaving 7 bases not matched to a gene. This CDR3 comprises 17 residues. Germline V gene sequence: CDR1 MNHEY, CDR2 SMNVEV (reference sequence). This CDR3 is CASSGRVPRSGANVLTF. The CDR3 bases are TGTGCCAGCAGCGGGAGGGTCCCTCGCTCTGGGGCCAACGTCCTGACTTTC. Supplemented by reference TRBV27 and TRBJ2-6, the full variable domain reads EAQVTQNPRYLITVTGKKLTVTCSQNMNHEYMSWYRQDPGLGLRQIYYSMNVEVTDKGDVPEGYKVSRKEKRNFPLILESPSPNQTSLYFCASSGRVPRSGANVLTFGAGSRLTVL.

The rearrangement joins TRBV5-1 to TRBJ2-1, with TRBD2 matching over 11 bases. The CDR3 is made up of 17 amino acids. Unmatched junction bases numbered 7, after V lost 4 bases and J lost 1 base. Germline CDR1 SGHRS, CDR2 YFSETQ. The CDR3 loop reads CASSPGTSGGSYNEQFF. Here the CDR3 DNA reads TGCGCCAGCAGCCCCGGGACTAGCGGAGGGTCCTACAATGAGCAGTTCTTC.

This clone was detected once. This chain joins TRBV5-5 and TRBJ1-2; 9 nucleotides agree with TRBD1. V lost 4 bases, J lost 7 bases, and 8 bases stayed unmatched. Germline assignment: CDR1 SGHKS and CDR2 YYEKEE (reference sequence). The CDR3 consists of 14 residues. For the CDR3, the DNA is TGTGCCAGCAGCGTCTATGGGACAGGGTTTGGCTACACCTTC. Translating it yields CASSVYGTGFGYTF.

The rearrangement joins TRBV6-5 to TRBJ1-1; D possibly corresponds to TRBD1 (5 bases). The CDR3 has 14 amino acids. Germline loops: CDR1 MNHEY, CDR2 SVGAGI. The V end lost 4 bases, the J end lost 3 bases, and 12 bases lay between the germline ends. This chain's CDR3 is CASSSEGLYTEAFF. CDR3 DNA sequence: TGTGCCAGCAGTTCCGAGGGGCTATACACTGAAGCTTTCTTT.

The table lists this clone with a count of one. The chain employs TRBV7-6 and TRBJ2-1; maybe TRBD2 (6 bases). The CDR3 runs to 14 residues. V lost 5 bases to trimming and J lost 6 bases, with 14 bases between them. Germline assignment: CDR1 SGHVS and CDR2 FNYEAQ. CDR3 bases: TGTGCCAGCAGCCTATCATGGGGAGGCAATGAGCAGTTCTTC. This sequence encodes CASSLSWGGNEQFF.

The chain combines TRBV7-6 with TRBJ2-4; D call uncertain. The CDR3 has 15 residues. V lost 3 bases, J lost 2 bases, and 11 bases lay in between. The V gene's germline CDR1 is SGHVS and CDR2 FNYEAQ. CDR3 sequence reads: CASSFGWRSKNIQYF. CDR3 DNA sequence: TGTGCCAGCAGCTTCGGGTGGCGTTCCAAAAACATTCAGTACTTC.

This clone came up a few times. The chain joins TRBV6-6 to TRBJ1-4, with TRBD1 matching 7 bases. Trimming at V came to 5 bases and at J to 7 bases, leaving 7 bases not matched to a gene. Germline CDR1 MNHNY, CDR2 SVGAGI (reference sequence). This CDR3 is built from 14 residues. The CDR3, as DNA: TGTGCCAGCAGTCCCGTCCGGGACAGTGAAAAACTGTTTTTT. This translates into CASSPVRDSEKLFF.

CDR3 coding DNA: TGTGCCAGCACCGGACAGGGGGCGGATACGCAGTATTTT. Protein: CASTGQGADTQYF. The rearrangement joins TRBV2 to TRBJ2-3; 11 nucleotides align to TRBD1. The CDR3 runs 13 residues. Germline CDR1 and CDR2: SNHLY and FYNNEI. The ends lost 7 bases at V and 6 bases at J; junction bases unmatched: 3.

The rearrangement uses TRBV5-1 and TRBJ1-1, with D hard to call. The germline V gene has CDR1 SGHRS and CDR2 YFSETQ. The CDR3 has 14 amino acids. Trimming pared 0 bases from V and 1 base from J, leaving 7 bases between. CDR3 nucleotides: TGCGCCAGCAGCTTGGCCGTGGGGAACACTGAAGCTTTCTTT. It codes for CASSLAVGNTEAFF.

The chain carries TRBV19 and TRBJ2-3; 8 positions agree with TRBD1. The germline V gene has CDR1 LNHDA and CDR2 SQIVND (reference sequence). CDR3 length: 14 residues. Germline trimming cut 10 bases from V and 4 bases from J; bases unmatched to any gene: 10. The chain's CDR3 is CATTHPGGPDTQYF. The DNA for the CDR3 is TGTGCCACCACCCATCCAGGGGGCCCAGATACGCAGTATTTT. Using reference TRBV19 and TRBJ2-3 for the parts outside the CDR3, the full variable domain is DGGITQSPKYLFRKEGQNVTLSCEQNLNHDAMYWYRQDPGQGLRLIYYSQIVNDFQKGDIAEGYSVSREKKESFPLTVTSAQKNPTAFYLCATTHPGGPDTQYFGPGTRLTVL.

V gene TRBV5-8 combines with J gene TRBJ1-5; 9 positions agree with TRBD1. This CDR3 contains 17 residues. The ends lost 3 bases at V and 5 bases at J; junction bases unmatched: 12. CDR1 is SGHTS, CDR2 YDEGEE, per germline. The CDR3 sequence: CASSSYGTGITHQPQHF. CDR3 in DNA: TGTGCCAGCAGCTCTTACGGGACAGGGATCACCCATCAGCCCCAGCATTTT.

V usage is TRBV7-6 and J usage is TRBJ2-7; tentative D call: TRBD1 (6 bases). There are 12 residues in the CDR3. The V gene lost 4 bases and the J gene lost 2 bases, with 6 bases spanning the gap. CDR1 is SGHVS and CDR2 is FNYEAQ in the germline V gene. The CDR3 nucleotides are TGTGCCAGCAGCTCAGGGGCCTACGAGCAGTACTTC. Translation: CASSSGAYEQYF.

The chain combines TRBV5-1 with TRBJ2-7; the D gene is possibly TRBD2 (5 bases). V was clipped by 0 bases and J by 4 bases, with 14 bases between them. There are 15 residues in the CDR3. Per the germline V gene, CDR1 is SGHRS and CDR2 is YFSETQ. CDR3 sequence: CASSLAQAGVYEQYF. Written as DNA, the CDR3 is TGCGCCAGCAGCTTGGCCCAAGCCGGGGTATACGAGCAGTACTTC.

This chain uses TRBV28 with TRBJ1-3; D remains unclear. Germline assignment: CDR1 MDHEN and CDR2 SYDVKM. V lost 6 bases to trimming and J lost 0 bases, with 15 bases between them. The CDR3 spans 16 residues. CDR3 bases: TGTGCCAGCAGCAACGGGAGCCCCAACTCTGGAAACACCATATATTTT. It codes for CASSNGSPNSGNTIYF.

This chain connects TRBV5-6 to TRBJ1-2, with unresolved D. The germline V and J ends were trimmed by 2 bases and 4 bases, with 12 bases remaining between them. Germline V lookup: CDR1 SGHDT, CDR2 YYEEEE. This CDR3 comprises 14 residues. Here the CDR3 DNA reads TGTGCCAGCAGCTTAAATAGGGTTGGCTATGGCTACACCTTC. Protein sequence: CASSLNRVGYGYTF.

This CDR3 reads CASRFRQGVNTEAFF. DNA of the CDR3: TGTGCCAGCAGATTTCGACAGGGGGTGAACACTGAAGCTTTCTTT. J is TRBJ1-1 and V is TRBV2; TRBD1 agrees at 9 bases. The trim removed 6 bases at V and 0 bases at J, leaving 5 bases unmatched. CDR1 SNHLY and CDR2 FYNNEI come from the germline V gene. The CDR3 is 15 amino acids.

V gene TRBV28 combines with J gene TRBJ1-4; D may be TRBD1 (6 bases). The CDR3 consists of 14 residues. Trimming left V 6 bases short and J 5 bases short, with 13 bases between. Germline CDR1 MDHEN, CDR2 SYDVKM. Here the CDR3 reads CASRPLGGNEKLFF. CDR3 DNA: TGTGCCAGCAGACCCCTGGGGGGCAATGAAAAACTGTTTTTT.

This chain uses TRBV6-5 with TRBJ2-7; TRBD1 agrees at 8 bases. The germline CDR1 and CDR2 sequences are MNHEY and SVGAGI. The CDR3 consists of 14 residues. With V trimmed by 6 bases and J by 5 bases, 9 bases remained unmatched. The chain's CDR3 is CASSTRQGPHEQYF. For the CDR3, the DNA is TGTGCCAGCAGCACCAGACAGGGGCCCCACGAGCAGTACTTC.

The chain employs TRBV6-5 and TRBJ2-1; 8 bases are shared with TRBD2. CDR1 and CDR2 from the germline V gene are MNHEY and SVGAGI. V lost 0 bases to trimming and J lost 0 bases; unmatched junction nucleotides: 1. The CDR3 covers 16 residues. CDR3 residues: CASSYSSGGSYNEQFF. The CDR3 DNA reads as TGTGCCAGCAGTTACTCGAGCGGGGGCTCCTACAATGAGCAGTTCTTC.

The V gene is TRBV6-6, the J gene TRBJ2-7; 10 bases are a match to TRBD1. The J segment lost 4 bases and the V segment lost 5 bases, leaving 8 bases of the junction unmatched. The CDR3 covers 15 residues. The germline V gene encodes CDR1 MNHNY and CDR2 SVGAGI (reference sequence). In nucleotides, the CDR3 is TGTGCCAGCAGTCCCTCAGGACAGGGGGTATACGAGCAGTACTTC. Its translation: CASSPSGQGVYEQYF.

The chain links TRBV30 to TRBJ1-5; D is perhaps TRBD1 (5 bases). V lost 2 bases and J 10 bases, leaving 15 bases between the germline ends. CDR1 is GTSNPN and CDR2 is SVGIG in the germline V gene (reference sequence). The CDR3 totals 13 residues. CDR3: CAWSTRDGAPQHF. CDR3 in DNA: TGTGCCTGGAGTACAAGGGACGGGGCACCCCAGCATTTT.